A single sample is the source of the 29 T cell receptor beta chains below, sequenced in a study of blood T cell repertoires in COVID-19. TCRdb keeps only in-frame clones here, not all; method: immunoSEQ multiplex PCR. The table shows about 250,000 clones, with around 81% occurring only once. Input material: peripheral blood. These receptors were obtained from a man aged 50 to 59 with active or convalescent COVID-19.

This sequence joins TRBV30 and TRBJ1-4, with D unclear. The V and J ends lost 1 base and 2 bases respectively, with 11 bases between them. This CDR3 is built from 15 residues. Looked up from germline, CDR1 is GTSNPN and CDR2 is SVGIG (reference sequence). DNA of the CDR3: TGTGCCTGGAGTGATTTTGCCAGTACTAATGAAAAACTGTTTTTT. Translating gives CAWSDFASTNEKLFF. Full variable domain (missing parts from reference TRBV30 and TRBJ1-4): SQTIHQWPATLVQPVGSPLSLECTVEGTSNPNLYWYRQAAGRGLQLLFYSVGIGQISSEVPQNLSASRPQDRQFILSSKKLLLSDSGFYLCAWSDFASTNEKLFFGSGTQLSVL.

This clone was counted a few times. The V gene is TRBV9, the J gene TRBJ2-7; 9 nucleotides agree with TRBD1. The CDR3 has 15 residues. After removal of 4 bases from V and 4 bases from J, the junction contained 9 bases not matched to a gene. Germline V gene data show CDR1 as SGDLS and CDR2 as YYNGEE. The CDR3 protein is CASSRAQGARYEQYF. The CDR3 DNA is TGTGCCAGCAGCCGTGCACAGGGGGCGCGGTACGAGCAGTACTTC.

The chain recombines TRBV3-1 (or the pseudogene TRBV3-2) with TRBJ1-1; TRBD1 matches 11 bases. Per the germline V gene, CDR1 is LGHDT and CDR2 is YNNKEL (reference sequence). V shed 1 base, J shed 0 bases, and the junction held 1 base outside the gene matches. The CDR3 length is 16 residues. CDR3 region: CASSQGTGGLNTEAFF. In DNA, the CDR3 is TGTGCCAGCAGCCAAGGGACAGGGGGCTTGAACACTGAAGCTTTCTTT.

The CDR3 region has the DNA TGTGCCAGCTCACCTAGCGGGCGGAATGAGCAGTTCTTC. This gives the protein CASSPSGRNEQFF. This rearrangement joins TRBV18 to TRBJ2-1; 7 bases line up with TRBD2. Germline loops: CDR1 KGHSH, CDR2 LQKENI. This CDR3 has 13 residues. V lost 3 bases, J lost 7 bases, and 3 bases stayed unmatched.

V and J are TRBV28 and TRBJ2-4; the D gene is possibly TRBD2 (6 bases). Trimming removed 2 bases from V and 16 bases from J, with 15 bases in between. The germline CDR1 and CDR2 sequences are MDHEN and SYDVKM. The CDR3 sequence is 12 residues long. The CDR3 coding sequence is TGTGCCAGCAGTTTAGGCGGGGAAGCATCCTACTTC. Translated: CASSLGGEASYF. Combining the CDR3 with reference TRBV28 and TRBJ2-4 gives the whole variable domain DVKVTQSSRYLVKRTGEKVFLECVQDMDHENMFWYRQDPGLGLRLIYFSYDVKMKEKGDIPEGYSVSREKKERFSLILESASTNQTSMYLCASSLGGEASYFGAGTRLSVL.

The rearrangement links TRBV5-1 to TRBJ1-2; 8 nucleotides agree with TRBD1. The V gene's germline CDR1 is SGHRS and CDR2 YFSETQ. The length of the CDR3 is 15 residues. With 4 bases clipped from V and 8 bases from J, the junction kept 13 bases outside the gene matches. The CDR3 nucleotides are TGCGCCAGCAGCGAGGACCCCGGGACAGGAAGGGGCTACACCTTC. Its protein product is CASSEDPGTGRGYTF.

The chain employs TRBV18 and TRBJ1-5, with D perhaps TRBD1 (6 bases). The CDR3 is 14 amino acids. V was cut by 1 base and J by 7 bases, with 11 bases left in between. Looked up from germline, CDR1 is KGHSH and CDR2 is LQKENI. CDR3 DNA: TGTGCCAGCTCACCACTCAGGGGTGGACAGCCCCAGCATTTT. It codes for CASSPLRGGQPQHF. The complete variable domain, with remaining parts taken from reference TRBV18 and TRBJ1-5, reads NAGVMQNPRHLVRRRGQEARLRCSPMKGHSHVYWYRQLPEEGLKFMVYLQKENIIDESGMPKERFSAEFPKEGPSILRIQQVVRGDSAAYFCASSPLRGGQPQHFGDGTRLSIL.

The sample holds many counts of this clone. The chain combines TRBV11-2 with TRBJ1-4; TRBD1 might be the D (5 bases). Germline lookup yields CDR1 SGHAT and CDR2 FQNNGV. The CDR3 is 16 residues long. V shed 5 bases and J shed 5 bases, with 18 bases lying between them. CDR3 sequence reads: CASSPRTRGGNEKLFF. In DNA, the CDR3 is TGTGCCAGCAGCCCCCGGACAAGAGGAGGGAATGAAAAACTGTTTTTT.

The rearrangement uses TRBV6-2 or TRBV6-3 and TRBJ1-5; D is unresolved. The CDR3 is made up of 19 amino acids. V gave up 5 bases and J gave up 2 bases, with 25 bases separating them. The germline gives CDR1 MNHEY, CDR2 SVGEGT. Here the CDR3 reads CASSPTLPLGSWGNQPQHF. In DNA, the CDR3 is TGTGCCAGCAGTCCCACCCTTCCCCTGGGGAGTTGGGGCAATCAGCCCCAGCATTTT.

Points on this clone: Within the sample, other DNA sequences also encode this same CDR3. DNA for the CDR3: TGTGCCAGTAGTACAACTGCAACTAATGAAAAACTGTTTTTT. Protein sequence: CASSTTATNEKLFF. V and J are TRBV19 and TRBJ1-4; D remains ambiguous. CDR1 is LNHDA, CDR2 SQIVND, per germline (reference sequence). Trimming cost V 4 bases and J 0 bases, with 6 bases left between them. CDR3 length equals 14 residues.

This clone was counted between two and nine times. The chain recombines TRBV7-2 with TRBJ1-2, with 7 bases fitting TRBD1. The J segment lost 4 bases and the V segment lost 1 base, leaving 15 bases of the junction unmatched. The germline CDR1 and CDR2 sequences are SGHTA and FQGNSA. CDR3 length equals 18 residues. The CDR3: CASSLVATDRPFSYGYTF. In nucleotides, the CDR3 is TGTGCCAGCAGCTTAGTCGCTACGGACAGGCCCTTCTCCTATGGCTACACCTTC.

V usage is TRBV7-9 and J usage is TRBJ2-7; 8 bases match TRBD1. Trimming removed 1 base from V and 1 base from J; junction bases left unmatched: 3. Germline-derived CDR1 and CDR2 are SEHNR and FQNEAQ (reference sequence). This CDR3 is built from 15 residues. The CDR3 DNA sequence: TGTGCCAGCAGCTTAGGGACAGGGCTGTCCTACGAGCAGTACTTC. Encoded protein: CASSLGTGLSYEQYF.

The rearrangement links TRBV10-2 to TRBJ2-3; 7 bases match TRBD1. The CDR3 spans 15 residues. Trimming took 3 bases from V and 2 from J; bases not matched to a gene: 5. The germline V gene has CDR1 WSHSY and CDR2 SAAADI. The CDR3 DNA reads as TGCGCCAGCAGTGAAACAGGGGACCTCACAGATACGCAGTATTTT. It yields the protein CASSETGDLTDTQYF.

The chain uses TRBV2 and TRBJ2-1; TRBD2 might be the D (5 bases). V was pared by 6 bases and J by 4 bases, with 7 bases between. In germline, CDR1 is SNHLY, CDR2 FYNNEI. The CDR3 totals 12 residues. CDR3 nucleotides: TGTGCCAGCAGAAGGGAGTACAATGAGCAGTTCTTC. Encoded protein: CASRREYNEQFF.

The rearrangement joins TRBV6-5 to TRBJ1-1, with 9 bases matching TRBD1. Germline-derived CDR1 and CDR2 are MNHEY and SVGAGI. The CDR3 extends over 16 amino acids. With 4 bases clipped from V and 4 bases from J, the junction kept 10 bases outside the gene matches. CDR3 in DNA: TGTGCCAGCAGTTCAGGACAGGGGTGGGGAGGCACTGAAGCTTTCTTT. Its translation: CASSSGQGWGGTEAFF.

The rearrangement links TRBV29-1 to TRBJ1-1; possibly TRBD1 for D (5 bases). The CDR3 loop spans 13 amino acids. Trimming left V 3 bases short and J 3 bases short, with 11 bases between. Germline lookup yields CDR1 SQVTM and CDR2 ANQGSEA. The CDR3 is CSVDGGVYTEAFF. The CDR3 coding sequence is TGCAGCGTTGATGGGGGGGTATACACTGAAGCTTTCTTT.

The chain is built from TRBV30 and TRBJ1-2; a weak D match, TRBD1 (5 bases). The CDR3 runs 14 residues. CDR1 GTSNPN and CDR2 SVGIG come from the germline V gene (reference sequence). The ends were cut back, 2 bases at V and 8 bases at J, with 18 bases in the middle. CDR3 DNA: TGTGCCTGGAGTAGTCTCCAGGGAGGAAACGGCTACACCTTC. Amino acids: CAWSSLQGGNGYTF.

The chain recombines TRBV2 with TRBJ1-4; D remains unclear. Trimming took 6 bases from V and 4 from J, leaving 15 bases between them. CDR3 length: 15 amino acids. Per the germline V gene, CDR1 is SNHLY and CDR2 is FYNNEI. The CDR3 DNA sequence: TGTGCCAGCAGGCGAATGGGTTCGGGTAATGAAAAACTGTTTTTT. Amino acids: CASRRMGSGNEKLFF. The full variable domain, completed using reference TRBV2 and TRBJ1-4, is EPEVTQTPSHQVTQMGQEVILRCVPISNHLYFYWYRQILGQKVEFLVSFYNNEISEKSEIFDDQFSVERPDGSNFTLKIRSTKLEDSAMYFCASRRMGSGNEKLFFGSGTQLSVL.

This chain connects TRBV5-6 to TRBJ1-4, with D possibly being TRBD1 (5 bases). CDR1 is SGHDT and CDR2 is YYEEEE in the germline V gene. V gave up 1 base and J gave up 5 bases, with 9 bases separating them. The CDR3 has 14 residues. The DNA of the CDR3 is TGTGCCAGCAGCTTGAAGGCAGGGAATGAAAAACTGTTTTTT. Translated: CASSLKAGNEKLFF.

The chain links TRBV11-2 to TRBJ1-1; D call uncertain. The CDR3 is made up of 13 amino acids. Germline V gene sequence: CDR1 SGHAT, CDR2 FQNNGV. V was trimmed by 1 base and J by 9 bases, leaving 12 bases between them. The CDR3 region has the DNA TGTGCCAGCAGCTTAGGTGTACGGGTTAAAGCTTTCTTT. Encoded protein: CASSLGVRVKAFF.

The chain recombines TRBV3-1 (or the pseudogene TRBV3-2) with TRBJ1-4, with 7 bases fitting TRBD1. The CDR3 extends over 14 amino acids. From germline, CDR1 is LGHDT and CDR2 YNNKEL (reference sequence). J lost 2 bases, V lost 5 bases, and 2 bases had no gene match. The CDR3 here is CASSEGQTNEKLFF. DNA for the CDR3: TGTGCCAGCAGCGAGGGACAGACTAATGAAAAACTGTTTTTT.

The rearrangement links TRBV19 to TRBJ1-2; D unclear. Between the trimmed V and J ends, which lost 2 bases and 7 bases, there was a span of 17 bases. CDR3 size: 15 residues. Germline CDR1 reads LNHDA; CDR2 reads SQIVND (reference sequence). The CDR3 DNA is TGTGCCAGTAGTATAACGGCGGGCGGGGAGGCTGGCTACACCTTC. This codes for CASSITAGGEAGYTF.

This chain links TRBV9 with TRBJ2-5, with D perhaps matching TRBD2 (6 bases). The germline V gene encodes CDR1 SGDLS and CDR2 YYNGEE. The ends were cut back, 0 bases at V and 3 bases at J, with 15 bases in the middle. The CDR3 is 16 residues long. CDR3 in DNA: TGTGCCAGCAGCGTAGCGTTGCGGGGAATTGAAGAGACCCAGTACTTC. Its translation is CASSVALRGIEETQYF.

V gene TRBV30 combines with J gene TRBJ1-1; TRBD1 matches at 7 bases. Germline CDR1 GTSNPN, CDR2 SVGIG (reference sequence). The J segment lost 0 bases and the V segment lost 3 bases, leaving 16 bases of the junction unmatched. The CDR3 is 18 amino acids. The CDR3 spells CAWSSYRGSSSVNTEAFF. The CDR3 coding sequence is TGTGCCTGGAGCAGTTACAGGGGTTCGAGTAGTGTGAACACTGAAGCTTTCTTT. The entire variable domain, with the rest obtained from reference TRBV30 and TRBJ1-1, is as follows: SQTIHQWPATLVQPVGSPLSLECTVEGTSNPNLYWYRQAAGRGLQLLFYSVGIGQISSEVPQNLSASRPQDRQFILSSKKLLLSDSGFYLCAWSSYRGSSSVNTEAFFGQGTRLTVV.

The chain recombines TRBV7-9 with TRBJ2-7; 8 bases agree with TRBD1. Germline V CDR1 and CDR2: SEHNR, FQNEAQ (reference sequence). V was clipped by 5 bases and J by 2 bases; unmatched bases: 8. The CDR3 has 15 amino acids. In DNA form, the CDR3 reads TGTGCCAGCAGCCAGGGACAGGCGGTGACCTACGAGCAGTACTTC. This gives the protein CASSQGQAVTYEQYF.

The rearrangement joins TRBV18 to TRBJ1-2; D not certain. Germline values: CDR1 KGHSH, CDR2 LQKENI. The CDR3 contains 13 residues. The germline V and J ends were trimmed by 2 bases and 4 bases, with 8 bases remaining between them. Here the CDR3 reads CASSPGQAYGYTF. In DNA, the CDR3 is TGTGCCAGCTCACCAGGTCAGGCCTATGGCTACACCTTC.

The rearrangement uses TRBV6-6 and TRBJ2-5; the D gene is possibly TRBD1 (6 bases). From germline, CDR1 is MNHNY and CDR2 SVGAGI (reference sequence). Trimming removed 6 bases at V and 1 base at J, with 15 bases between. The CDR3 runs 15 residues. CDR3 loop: CASSNRDLVQETQYF. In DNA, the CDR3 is TGTGCCAGCAGCAACAGGGACCTCGTCCAAGAGACCCAGTACTTC.

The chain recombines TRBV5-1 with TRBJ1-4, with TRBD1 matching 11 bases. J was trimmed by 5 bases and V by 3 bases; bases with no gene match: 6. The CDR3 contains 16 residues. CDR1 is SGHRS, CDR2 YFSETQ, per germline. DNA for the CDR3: TGCGCCAGCAGCTCAACCGGACAGGGGGCAAATGAAAAACTGTTTTTT. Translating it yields CASSSTGQGANEKLFF.

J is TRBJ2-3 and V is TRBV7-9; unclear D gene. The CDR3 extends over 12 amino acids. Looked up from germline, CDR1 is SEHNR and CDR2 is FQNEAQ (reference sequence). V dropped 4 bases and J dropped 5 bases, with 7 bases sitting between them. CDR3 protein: CASSSVGDTQYF. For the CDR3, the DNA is TGTGCCAGCAGCTCCGTCGGAGATACGCAGTATTTT. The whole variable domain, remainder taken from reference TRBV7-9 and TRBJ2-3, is DTGVSQNPRHKITKRGQNVTFRCDPISEHNRLYWYRQTLGQGPEFLTYFQNEAQLEKSRLLSDRFSAERPKGSFSTLEIQRTEQGDSAMYLCASSSVGDTQYFGPGTRLTVL.